This TCR beta chain was captured in a study of regulatory T cells in long-lasting Graves disease. Findings and caveats of the study: Among samples with persistent disease, TRBV28, TRBJ1-2 and TRBJ2-5 were favored.

Germline CDR1 reads SGHNT; CDR2 reads YYREEE (reference sequence). The CDR3 has 17 amino acids. The junction had 7 bases not matched to a gene; V was cut back by 6 bases and J by 3 bases. Concerning this clonotype itself: The antigen remains unidentified.

iRepertoire HTBI primers and Arm-PCR of CDR3 regions built TCR beta libraries. TCRdb re-called the multiplex PCR reads with MiXCR, one entry per CDR3 protein. This sample has around 450,000 distinct CDR3 sequences, with roughly 15% found just once. As to time point: newly diagnosed GD, antithyroid drugs for less than 3 months. TCR sequences were obtained from RNA taken from PBMCs. A peripheral blood sample, 8.5 to 9 milliliters in volume, was drawn into EDTA tubes. These data also featured in a second study, about T cells in Graves' hyperthyroidism and ophthalmopathy. That source reports: HTBI primers drove first-round RT-PCR of the TCR CDR3. In the blood, most expanded thyroid clonotypes above 0.001 appeared as well.

This TCR was sampled from a woman in her forties with Graves disease. The specimen comprised peripheral blood mononuclear cells (PBMCs), sampled at new diagnosis, from a patient treated with antithyroid drugs. The chain has TRBV5-4 and TRBJ2-6; 12 bases are a match to TRBD2. DNA of the CDR3: TGTGCCAGCACGGCTAGCGGGAGGGCCTTTGGGGCCAACGTCCTGACTTTC. This sequence encodes CASTASGRAFGANVLTF.